A selection of T cell receptor beta chains follows, all from one sample in a study of cytomegalovirus exposure and HLA in healthy donors. The method was immunoSEQ multiplex PCR; TCRdb's version includes in-frame clones alone and lacks a portion of them. The sample contains 150,000 to 200,000 clones, roughly 80% of which appear only once. The material sequenced was PBMCs. The receptors here all came from a male donor in good health and CMV-seropositive. CDR3s include the opening cysteine and the closing phenylalanine or tryptophan. The order of the fields is CDR3 length, D gene, clone size, V gene, J gene, CDR3 DNA, CDR3 protein. The D gene is left open where the match is weak. Size tells how often a clone was seen (once, few, many) or the class of an expanded clone, and some rows leave it out.

length: 16; D: TRBD2; size: NA; V: TRBV7-9; J: TRBJ2-1; DNA: TGTGCCAGCAGCCCCAGCCCGGGAGGGGACTACAATGAGCAGTTCTTC; CDR3: CASSPSPGGDYNEQFF
length: 16; D: TRBD1; size: NA; V: TRBV25-1; J: TRBJ2-1; DNA: TGTGCCAGCAGTGCCCGGGATAGGACAGGGGACAATGAGCAGTTCTTC; CDR3: CASSARDRTGDNEQFF
length: 15; D: TRBD2; size: NA; V: TRBV14; J: TRBJ2-1; DNA: TGTGCCAGCAGCCAACTAGCGGGAGGGAACAATGAGCAGTTCTTC; CDR3: CASSQLAGGNNEQFF
length: 15; D: NA; size: few; V: TRBV10-3; J: TRBJ1-5; DNA: TGTGCCATCTCTCCGGGGGGGACCAGCAATCAGCCCCAGCATTTT; CDR3: CAISPGGTSNQPQHF
length: 17; D: TRBD2; size: once; V: TRBV5-6; J: TRBJ2-1; DNA: TGTGCCAGCAGCTGGACCCCGGGACTAGCGGGAGTTGGTGAGCAGTTCTTC; CDR3: CASSWTPGLAGVGEQFF
length: 16; D: TRBD1; size: few; V: TRBV19; J: TRBJ2-7; DNA: TGTGCCAGTAGTTCAATGGTGAGACAGGGGTCTTACGAGCAGTACTTC; CDR3: CASSSMVRQGSYEQYF
length: 14; D: TRBD2; size: NA; V: TRBV19; J: TRBJ2-3; DNA: TGTGCCAGTAGGGGGCGGGAGGGATGGAATACGCAGTATTTT; CDR3: CASRGREGWNTQYF
length: 16; D: TRBD1; size: NA; V: TRBV19; J: TRBJ1-5; DNA: TGTGCCAGTAGTCCGGGACAGGGGGTTAGCAATCAGCCCCAGCATTTT; CDR3: CASSPGQGVSNQPQHF
length: 15; D: NA; size: NA; V: TRBV5-1; J: TRBJ2-7; DNA: TGCGCCAGCAGCCACACCCGCAACGTCAGAGGCGAGCAGTACTTC; CDR3: CASSHTRNVRGEQYF
length: 20; D: TRBD2; size: NA; V: TRBV5-1; J: TRBJ2-7; DNA: TGCGCCAGCAGCTTGGCCGGGGGGACTAGCGGGGCCGCGAACACCTACGAGCAGTACTTC; CDR3: CASSLAGGTSGAANTYEQYF
length: 17; D: TRBD1; size: NA; V: TRBV19; J: TRBJ2-7; DNA: TGTGCCAGTACCGCTGGTAGTGTAGGGGGCTTTTCCTACGAGCAGTACTTC; CDR3: CASTAGSVGGFSYEQYF
length: 13; D: NA; size: NA; V: TRBV11-3; J: TRBJ2-4; DNA: TGTGCCAGCAGCTCCACGGACTGCAATGGGCAGTACTTC; CDR3: CASSSTDCNGQYF
length: 15; D: TRBD1; size: NA; V: TRBV6-1; J: TRBJ2-7; DNA: TGTGCCAGCAGATTGGACAGGGTGGTAGTAGGCGAGCAGTACTTC; CDR3: CASRLDRVVVGEQYF
length: 11; D: NA; size: NA; V: TRBV9; J: TRBJ2-7; DNA: TGTGCCAGCAGCGCAGACTACGAGCAGTACTTC; CDR3: CASSADYEQYF
length: 12; D: NA; size: NA; V: TRBV7-9; J: TRBJ2-2; DNA: TGTTCCAGCAGCGAGGAATTCGGGGAGCTGTTTTTT; CDR3: CSSSEEFGELFF
length: 13; D: TRBD1; size: NA; V: TRBV29-1; J: TRBJ2-1; DNA: TGCAGCATAACCGGGACAGGGAGCCATGAGCAGTTCTTC; CDR3: CSITGTGSHEQFF
length: 15; D: NA; size: NA; V: TRBV7-9; J: TRBJ1-4; DNA: TGTGCCAGCAGCTGGACCGGGACGGGGGGAGAAAAACTGTTTTTT; CDR3: CASSWTGTGGEKLFF
length: 13; D: NA; size: NA; V: TRBV5-1; J: TRBJ1-2; DNA: TGCGCCAGCAGCTATGGACAGTTCTATGGCTACACCTTC; CDR3: CASSYGQFYGYTF
length: 15; D: NA; size: once; V: TRBV23-1; J: TRBJ1-5; DNA: TGCGCCGCAATACGGGGAAACAGCCCCAATCAGCCCCAGCATTTT; CDR3: CAAIRGNSPNQPQHF
length: 15; D: NA; size: few; V: TRBV5-1; J: TRBJ1-5; DNA: TGCGCCAGCAGCTTGGAAAGCGCTAGCAATCAGCCCCAGCATTTT; CDR3: CASSLESASNQPQHF
length: 14; D: TRBD1; size: NA; V: TRBV19; J: TRBJ1-5; DNA: TGTGCCAGTAGTACCGGGACAGCTATTCAGCCCCAGCATTTT; CDR3: CASSTGTAIQPQHF
length: 14; D: NA; size: NA; V: TRBV7-3; J: TRBJ2-7; DNA: TGTGCCGGCAGCTTAGAGGGTACCTCCTACGAGCAGTACTTC; CDR3: CAGSLEGTSYEQYF
length: 15; D: NA; size: NA; V: TRBV5-5; J: TRBJ1-6; DNA: TGTGCCAGCAGCTTGGCCACAGGGCCAGGATCACCCCTCCACTTT; CDR3: CASSLATGPGSPLHF
length: 13; D: NA; size: NA; V: TRBV6-4; J: TRBJ2-7; DNA: TGTGCCAGCAGTCTGCACTTCGGGAGTGAGCAGTACTTC; CDR3: CASSLHFGSEQYF
length: 17; D: TRBD2; size: NA; V: TRBV28; J: TRBJ2-7; DNA: TGTGCCAGCAGTACCAAGCGGGGAACCGGAAGGGCCTACGAGCAGTACTTC; CDR3: CASSTKRGTGRAYEQYF